Given below is one TCR beta chain in context. This entry is derived from a study of blood T cell repertoires in COVID-19. Study at large: Samples came from the United States, Italy and Spain, spanning acute and convalescent COVID-19. T cells, B-cell-depleted T cells, or PBMCs provided the cDNA or gDNA that served as material.

In the original processing: Estimated nucleated cell counts came from reference gene primer amplification. Measured with immunoSEQ multiplex PCR; TCRdb has only the in-frame clones, and not every one. V and J calls and clone size are as listed in that table; D and trimming were resolved from the DNA. The sample includes over 150,000 clones, approximately 86% of them seen just once. The V segment lost 6 bases and the J segment 5 bases; nucleotides outside the gene matches: 9. Germline CDR1 reads MNHEY; CDR2 reads SVGAGI. This CDR3 region has 15 residues. This chain uses TRBV6-5 with TRBJ1-5, with TRBD1 identical over 8 bases. The source of this sequence is a woman aged 55-69 years who had recovered from COVID-19. Sequencing was performed on peripheral blood. The CDR3 DNA reads as TGTGCCAGCAGCCAGGACAGGGTCCAAGATCAGCCCCAGCATTTT. This codes for CASSQDRVQDQPQHF.